Shown below are 20 T cell receptor beta chains from a single sample sequenced in a study of T cells in Graves' hyperthyroidism and ophthalmopathy. RNA transcripts were the template for amplifying TCR beta CDR3 regions. First-round RT-PCR with HTBI primers amplified the TCR CDR3 region. Via MiXCR, TCRdb re-called the multiplex PCR reads, giving one row per CDR3 protein. The data contain hundreds of thousands of distinct CDR3 sequences, 35% to 40% of them singletons. Sample: blood. Receptor source: a man younger than 35 with Graves' hyperthyroidism.

This clonotype was seen a handful of times. The V and J genes are TRBV7-9 and TRBJ1-4; D is undetermined. Germline CDR1 is SEHNR and CDR2 is FQNEAQ (reference sequence). Between the trimmed V and J ends, which lost 3 bases and 6 bases, there was a span of 11 bases. The CDR3 contains 14 residues. This CDR3 is CASSFSQPDEKLFF. The CDR3 nucleotides are TGTGCCAGCAGCTTTAGCCAGCCGGATGAAAAACTGTTTTTT.

The chain links TRBV7-2 to TRBJ2-2; a weak D match, TRBD1 (6 bases). Trimming shortened V by 5 bases and J by 5 bases, and 12 bases separated the two germline ends. The CDR3 covers 14 residues. In germline, CDR1 is SGHTA, CDR2 FQGNSA. The CDR3 is CASSRPGQTGELFF. DNA for the CDR3: TGTGCCAGCAGCCGCCCGGGACAAACCGGGGAGCTGTTTTTT.

The sample holds a few counts of this clonotype. The chain carries TRBV29-1 and TRBJ2-7, with D possibly matching TRBD2 (5 bases). Trimming stripped 5 bases from V and 0 bases from J, with 8 bases between. Germline assignment: CDR1 SQVTM and CDR2 ANQGSEA. The CDR3 runs to 12 residues. CDR3 amino acids: CSVLAHSYEQYF. The CDR3 region has the DNA TGCAGCGTTTTAGCGCACTCCTACGAGCAGTACTTC.

The gene calls are TRBV7-2 and TRBJ1-1, with D perhaps TRBD1 (5 bases). This CDR3 is built from 14 residues. With 4 bases removed from V and 1 base from J, the gap between germline ends came to 10 bases. The germline gives CDR1 SGHTA, CDR2 FQGNSA. The CDR3 DNA sequence: TGTGCCAGCAGCTCATGGGGGGAGAACACTGAAGCTTTCTTT. It encodes CASSSWGENTEAFF. The full variable domain, in which reference TRBV7-2 and TRBJ1-1 provide the parts outside the CDR3, is GAGVSQSPSNKVTEKGKDVELRCDPISGHTALYWYRQSLGQGLEFLIYFQGNSAPDKSGLPSDRFSAERTGGSVSTLTIQRTQQEDSAVYLCASSSWGENTEAFFGQGTRLTVV.

This clonotype was counted at least ten times. The J gene is TRBJ1-2, the V gene TRBV2; D is undetermined. The CDR3 covers 12 residues. The V and J ends lost 10 bases and 4 bases respectively, with 13 bases between them. Germline V gene data show CDR1 as SNHLY and CDR2 as FYNNEI. The CDR3 coding sequence is TGTGCCAACAAGGAGGTTCCCTATGGCTACACCTTC. It specifies CANKEVPYGYTF.

This clonotype was counted at least ten times. The chain employs TRBV29-1 and TRBJ2-7; tentative D call: TRBD1 (6 bases). From germline, CDR1 is SQVTM and CDR2 ANQGSEA. V was pared by 3 bases and J by 0 bases, with 9 bases between. The CDR3 sequence is 13 residues long. CDR3 loop: CSVETGSSYEQYF. In DNA, the CDR3 is TGCAGCGTTGAGACAGGAAGCTCCTACGAGCAGTACTTC.

At least ten counts were recorded for this clonotype. Germline and junction disagree at one end, which may indicate a read error. V and J are TRBV29-1 and TRBJ1-2; the D is unclear. The V gene's germline CDR1 is SQVTM and CDR2 ANQGSEA. CDR3 length: 11 residues. The CDR3 region has the DNA TGCAGCGCTGAATGGAGTGGAGGCTACACCTTC. Translated, it gives CSAEWSGGYTF.

The V and J genes are TRBV18 and TRBJ1-2; tentatively, D is TRBD1 (5 bases). CDR1 is KGHSH, CDR2 LQKENI, per germline. This CDR3 spans 15 amino acids. V dropped 1 base and J dropped 2 bases, with 11 bases sitting between them. The CDR3 loop reads CASSPQTGVNYGYTF. The DNA for the CDR3 is TGTGCCAGCTCACCACAGACGGGGGTGAACTATGGCTACACCTTC.

This clonotype showed up many times. V is TRBV7-2 and J is TRBJ1-5; D not resolved. V lost 5 bases and J 0 bases, leaving 17 bases between the germline ends. From germline, CDR1 is SGHTA and CDR2 FQGNSA. The CDR3 length is 17 residues. CDR3 coding DNA: TGTGCCAGCAGCCAAGATCTCCCAGGCTATAGCAATCAGCCCCAGCATTTT. It yields the protein CASSQDLPGYSNQPQHF.

V gene TRBV6-5 combines with J gene TRBJ1-5; tentative D call: TRBD1 (5 bases). Germline V gene data show CDR1 as MNHEY and CDR2 as SVGAGI. V lost 2 bases and J 6 bases, leaving 11 bases between the germline ends. CDR3 length: 14 residues. CDR3 amino acids: CASSYGGSGQPQHF. The CDR3 bases are TGTGCCAGCAGTTACGGGGGGTCAGGTCAGCCCCAGCATTTT.

This chain links TRBV6-1 with TRBJ1-1; D not certain. CDR1 MNHNS and CDR2 SASEGT come from the germline V gene. The CDR3 totals 11 residues. V was shortened by 8 bases and J by 8 bases, with 12 bases between the two germline ends. The chain's CDR3 is CASPRPLEAFF. The DNA for the CDR3 is TGTGCCAGCCCACGGCCGCTGGAAGCTTTCTTT.

This clonotype has only a few counts. The germline gene is not matched at one end of the junction; a read error may be the cause. The chain couples TRBV7-7 to TRBJ2-2; 13 bases fit TRBD2. This CDR3 spans 18 amino acids. Germline V lookup: CDR1 SSHAT, CDR2 FNYEAQ (reference sequence). CDR3 nucleotides: TGTGCTAGCAGCTTTGGACTAGCGGGAGAGGGCGGCACCGGGGAGCTGTTTTTT. Encoded protein: CASSFGLAGEGGTGELFF.

In its sample, this clonotype was seen a few times. The rearrangement joins TRBV10-2 to TRBJ2-2, with unresolved D. V lost 2 bases and J 6 bases, leaving 10 bases between the germline ends. CDR3 size: 14 residues. CDR1 is WSHSY, CDR2 SAAADI, per germline. CDR3 sequence: CASSELEFAGELFF. The CDR3 bases are TGCGCCAGCAGTGAGCTAGAGTTCGCCGGGGAGCTGTTTTTT.

This clonotype was counted a few times. The J gene is TRBJ1-2, the V gene TRBV7-9; possible D gene TRBD1, 6 bases. The CDR3 covers 16 residues. Trimming pared 7 bases from V and 2 bases from J, leaving 20 bases between. Germline V lookup: CDR1 SEHNR, CDR2 FQNEAQ (reference sequence). CDR3 sequence reads: CASTEGGARSNYGYTF. For the CDR3, the DNA is TGTGCCAGCACCGAGGGGGGCGCGAGGTCCAACTATGGCTACACCTTC.

This clonotype was detected ten times or more. V is TRBV9 and J is TRBJ1-1, with a tentative D call TRBD1 (5 bases). V was pared by 3 bases and J by 6 bases, with 15 bases between. Germline assignment: CDR1 SGDLS and CDR2 YYNGEE. The CDR3 runs to 14 residues. The CDR3 DNA is TGTGCCAGCAGCGCCTCGGGAGGGGCCGCTGAAGCTTTCTTT. Its translation: CASSASGGAAEAFF.

This chain uses TRBV7-8 with TRBJ2-5, with D possibly being TRBD1 or TRBD2 (5 bases each). Trimming took 3 bases from V and 4 from J, leaving 12 bases between them. Germline assignment: CDR1 SGHVS and CDR2 FQNEAQ. The CDR3 spans 14 residues. In nucleotides, the CDR3 is TGTGCCAGCAGCTTGGGGACGGAAGGAGAGACCCAGTACTTC. It translates to CASSLGTEGETQYF.

The chain has TRBV24-1 and TRBJ2-2; D remains unclear. CDR3 size: 15 residues. Looked up from germline, CDR1 is KGHDR and CDR2 is SFDVKD. Trimming removed 1 base at V and 6 bases at J, with 11 bases between. In nucleotides, the CDR3 is TGTGCCACCAGTGATTTTTCTACGCACCCCGGGGAGCTGTTTTTT. Encoded protein: CATSDFSTHPGELFF.

With regard to this clonotype: Since a much larger clone is just one base distant, this may be a read error. The chain couples TRBV15 to TRBJ2-2; a weak D match, TRBD2 (6 bases). The CDR3 extends over 14 amino acids. Germline CDR1 is LNHNV and CDR2 is YYDKDF (reference sequence). The CDR3 nucleotides are TGTACCACCAGCACGGGACTCTCTCCCGGGGAGCTGTTTTTT. Amino acids: CTTSTGLSPGELFF.

This clonotype was seen a few times. CDR3 in DNA: TGCAGCGTTCCCGGGGACAGGGAGGACGAGCAGTACTTC. Protein: CSVPGDREDEQYF. The chain uses TRBV29-1 and TRBJ2-7, with 9 nucleotides matching TRBD1. The trim removed 5 bases at V and 5 bases at J, leaving 7 bases unmatched. CDR1 is SQVTM and CDR2 is ANQGSEA in the germline V gene. CDR3 length: 13 amino acids.

Remarks on this clonotype: The junction shows a germline mismatch at one end, possibly a read error. The chain couples TRBV5-4 to TRBJ1-4; no clear D gene. CDR3 length: 14 amino acids. Germline V gene data show CDR1 as SGHNT and CDR2 as YYREEE (reference sequence). The CDR3 DNA is TGTGCCAGCAGCTGGAGGTCGACTAATGGAAAACTGTTTTTT. This gives the protein CASSWRSTNGKLFF.